These 12 T cell receptor beta chains originate from one sample sequenced in a study of chemoradiotherapy in HPV16-positive cancers. Produced via immunoSEQ multiplex PCR; TCRdb's table is partial and in-frame only. This repertoire shows over 7,000 clones, approximately 91% found once; its top ten account for 3.7%. This specimen was taken from a patient who underwent chemoradiotherapy. The receptors originated from a human donor with HPV-associated anogenital cancer.

CDR3 region: CASSHRETQYF. Written as DNA, the CDR3 is TGTGCCAGCAGTCATAGGGAGACCCAGTACTTC. The rearrangement joins TRBV27 to TRBJ2-5; D call uncertain. Germline assignment: CDR1 MNHEY and CDR2 SMNVEV (reference sequence). The CDR3 extends over 11 amino acids. Trimming removed 5 bases at V and 5 bases at J, with 6 bases between.

This chain links TRBV6-5 with TRBJ1-1; D is unresolved. Looked up from germline, CDR1 is MNHEY and CDR2 is SVGAGI. The CDR3 covers 13 residues. Trimming took 3 bases from V and 0 from J, leaving 5 bases between them. The CDR3 here is CASSYYLNTEAFF. CDR3 DNA: TGTGCCAGCAGTTATTACTTGAACACTGAAGCTTTCTTT.

The chain has TRBV15 and TRBJ1-5; D is uncertain. CDR1 is LNHNV and CDR2 is YYDKDF in the germline V gene (reference sequence). The germline V and J ends were trimmed by 3 bases and 0 bases, with 12 bases remaining between them. The CDR3 spans 16 residues. The CDR3 loop is CATSRVDGFSNQPQHF. The CDR3 DNA follows: TGTGCCACCAGCAGGGTGGACGGATTTAGCAATCAGCCCCAGCATTTT.

The V and J genes are TRBV2 and TRBJ1-4; D might be TRBD1 (5 bases). The CDR3 runs to 14 residues. Trimming left V 6 bases short and J 0 bases short, with 8 bases between. The germline gives CDR1 SNHLY, CDR2 FYNNEI. The CDR3 region has the DNA TGTGCCAGCAGGGGACTATCAACTAATGAAAAACTGTTTTTT. This sequence encodes CASRGLSTNEKLFF.

The genes are TRBV6-6 and TRBJ2-7, with a tentative D call TRBD2 (5 bases). Trimming removed 7 bases from V and 0 bases from J, with 13 bases in between. The germline V gene has CDR1 MNHNY and CDR2 SVGAGI (reference sequence). This CDR3 contains 14 residues. In nucleotides, the CDR3 is TGTGCCAGCACCCTCACTAGTGCCTCCTACGAGCAGTACTTC. Translating gives CASTLTSASYEQYF.

CDR3 in DNA: TGTGCCAGCAGCGTAGGAGGTAGCGGGGCTTCCTACAATGAGCAGTTCTTC. Translated: CASSVGGSGASYNEQFF. This chain joins TRBV9 and TRBJ2-1, with 8 bases matching TRBD2. This CDR3 has 17 amino acids. J lost 1 base, V lost 0 bases, and 6 bases had no gene match. Germline V lookup: CDR1 SGDLS, CDR2 YYNGEE. Full variable domain (outside the CDR3, taken from reference TRBV9 and TRBJ2-1): DSGVTQTPKHLITATGQRVTLRCSPRSGDLSVYWYQQSLDQGLQFLIQYYNGEERAKGNILERFSAQQFPDLHSELNLSSLELGDSALYFCASSVGGSGASYNEQFFGPGTRLTVL.

The chain couples TRBV4-1 to TRBJ2-3; the D call may be TRBD1 or TRBD2 (5 bases each). Trimming stripped 1 base from V and 6 bases from J, with 17 bases between. The CDR3 contains 16 residues. Germline assignment: CDR1 MGHRA and CDR2 YSYEKL. The CDR3 loop reads CASSQVWRQEGDTQYF. The CDR3 nucleotides are TGCGCCAGCAGCCAAGTCTGGCGCCAAGAGGGGGATACGCAGTATTTT.

V is TRBV7-5 and J is TRBJ2-1; the D call in the table, TRBD1, was not verified against the DNA. TRBV7-5 is designated a pseudogene. The CDR3 totals 14 residues. The CDR3 spells CVRSYDRGENEQFF. In nucleotides, the CDR3 is TGTGTCAGAAGCTACGACAGGGGGGAGAATGAGCAGTTCTTC.

This clone has a single count. V and J are TRBV7-2 and TRBJ1-4; the D is unclear. Trimming took off 1 base at V and 6 bases at J, with 12 bases between the two ends. CDR3 length: 15 amino acids. CDR1 is SGHTA, CDR2 FQGNSA, per germline. The CDR3 DNA reads TGTGCCAGCAGCTTAGTCGGCGGGTCACATGAAAAACTGTTTTTT. It is translated as CASSLVGGSHEKLFF.

The chain carries TRBV9 and TRBJ2-3; tentatively, D is TRBD1 or TRBD2 (5 bases each). Germline assignment: CDR1 SGDLS and CDR2 YYNGEE. V shed 4 bases and J shed 1 base, with 13 bases lying between them. The CDR3 has 15 amino acids. The CDR3 region has the DNA TGTGCCAGCAGCCCCGGGACGCTGGGCACAGATACGCAGTATTTT. Amino acid sequence: CASSPGTLGTDTQYF.

The V gene is TRBV7-8, the J gene TRBJ2-2, with D perhaps being TRBD1 or TRBD2 (7 bases each). The germline V and J ends were trimmed by 5 bases and 4 bases, with 17 bases remaining between them. This CDR3 has 16 residues. CDR1 SGHVS and CDR2 FQNEAQ come from the germline V gene. The CDR3 DNA follows: TGTGCCAGCAGCCCTAGACAGGGCGGGAGCACCGGGGAGCTGTTTTTT. The encoded protein is CASSPRQGGSTGELFF.

The chain uses TRBV6-5 and TRBJ1-2, with TRBD1 matching over 10 bases. Germline V gives CDR1 MNHEY, CDR2 SVGAGI. CDR3 length equals 14 residues. Trimming removed 2 bases from V and 8 bases from J; junction bases left unmatched: 5. In nucleotides, the CDR3 is TGTGCCAGCAGTTACGGGACAGGGGTAGAAGGCTACACCTTC. Protein sequence: CASSYGTGVEGYTF.